The TCR beta chain under discussion was sequenced for a study of shared clonotypes between healthy human individuals (dated by TCRdb to between 2020 and 2021). Study-level background: The cohort included three men and a couple of women between 18 and 49 years of age. Per donor, three plates each were used for CD4 naive and CD4 memory, two for CD8 naive, and one for CD8 memory. Each donor's leukapheresis produced roughly between roughly 0.94 and 9.5 billion PBMCs. To increase sequencing depth and limit assay-specific biases, different laboratories used diverse techniques to prepare libraries and sequence TCR repertoires. To estimate repertoire size and how much clonotype sharing occurs between individuals, the study deeply sequenced the blood TCR repertoires of 4 to 6 healthy adults.

The research as a whole found: Based on pairwise subsampling, the degree of clonotype sharing among donors was expected to be affected by sequencing depth. Estimated clonotype richness was generally larger for naive than for memory subsets. Rarefaction of sorted-subset datasets indicated incomplete sequencing despite the large sequencing depth. The small number of donors limited the genetic and exposure-history diversity represented. Sharing across a handful of donors was observed for approximately 5% of naive CD4, over 3% of naive CD8, about 2.3% of memory CD4, and less than 0.45% of memory CD8 clonotypes. Sampling was restricted to blood, and TCR repertoires in tissue are likely to differ from TCR repertoires in blood. Compared with non-shared clonotypes, clonotypes shared by all four sorted-subset donors had higher generation probabilities.

Using the deep immunoSEQ assay, TCR CDR3 regions were amplified from genomic DNA by multiplex PCR. For each cell subset, the extracted genomic DNA was distributed evenly across all wells of several immunoSEQ 96-well plates, and each plate served as one replicate. For sorted subsets, approximately 190 ng of genomic DNA, equivalent to tens of thousands of T cell genomes, went into each replicate PCR. Purified libraries were measured with a Qubit 3.0 fluorometer, size-checked on a Bioanalyzer 2100, and measured again with the KAPA Library Quantification kit. Every immunoSEQ 96-well plate was sequenced on a separate single-read 150-cycle Illumina NextSeq 550 flow cell. Concerning the study's data processing: The immunoSEQ output contained only junctional sequences without quality scores, so filtering could not match that applied to full-length reads. To assign V/J genes and CDR3, sequences were annotated using PyIR, a Python wrapper for IgBLAST v1.9, with IMGT germline references. Any read was removed if the V/J assignment was weak (E-value above 1e-6), the CDR3 was missing, or the read contained stop codons, out-of-frame junctions, or ambiguous translated residues. V3J clonotypes were defined as sequences sharing the same inferred V gene, J gene, and CDR3 amino acid sequence. The percentage overlap between two repertoires was calculated by dividing the number of shared unique clonotypes by the size of the smaller repertoire. Repertoire richness was assessed with RTK rarefaction, the Chao1 estimator, and Recon v2.1 estimates of unobserved clonotypes. Generation probabilities were computed with OLGA for all TCRbeta clonotypes obtained by the gDNA method from a few donors. TCRdb mirrors the immuneACCESS table, restricted to in-frame sequences. Some clones are absent from its copies; in checked studies, under half trace to an unresolved V gene, and the reason for the others is unknown. That table gives V, J and clone size, and the DNA gave D and trimming. This sample is represented by about 1,500,000 clones; around 97% of them were singletons. The top ten hold 1% to 1.5% of the sample.

Germline trimming amounts to 0 bases on V and 4 bases on J, with 11 as the count of junction bases outside the gene matches. Via the germline V gene, CDR1 is MNHNS and CDR2 SASEGT. Inclusive of the bounding cysteine and phenylalanine, the CDR3 is 17 residues long. Of all the DNA, just the CDR3 is kept, 51 bases in frame from base 1. Donors were healthy HIV-negative adults with no recently reported acute infections or vaccinations. Only Caucasian adults living in Nashville, Tennessee, USA were represented among the donors. CD4+ T cells were enriched by magnetic negative selection, after which naive cells were positively selected on CD45RA and the negative fraction was taken as the memory subset. Blood was obtained by leukapheresis, after which PBMCs were separated by Ficoll-Histopaque density gradient centrifugation and cryopreserved in liquid nitrogen vapor phase. Purity and quantity of every magnetically sorted T cell population were checked by analytical flow cytometry. Genomic DNA was isolated from every sorted fraction and measured by UV absorbance on a Nanodrop 2000c.

About this clone: Its antigen is currently not known. Qualities for individual bases were not recorded, and no much larger clone is one base off.

The sequence is built from TRBV6-1 and TRBJ2-7; 8 nucleotides in the junction match TRBD2. Sequenced sample: naive CD4+ T cells sorted from blood. The sample's cell subset or site label, decoded: CD45RA+ positively selected. The TCR originated in a young man in good health. The CDR3 region has the sequence CASSEALLSGRGYEQYF. The nucleotides are TGTGCCAGCAGTGAAGCGCTTCTGAGCGGGAGAGGGTACGAGCAGTACTTC.